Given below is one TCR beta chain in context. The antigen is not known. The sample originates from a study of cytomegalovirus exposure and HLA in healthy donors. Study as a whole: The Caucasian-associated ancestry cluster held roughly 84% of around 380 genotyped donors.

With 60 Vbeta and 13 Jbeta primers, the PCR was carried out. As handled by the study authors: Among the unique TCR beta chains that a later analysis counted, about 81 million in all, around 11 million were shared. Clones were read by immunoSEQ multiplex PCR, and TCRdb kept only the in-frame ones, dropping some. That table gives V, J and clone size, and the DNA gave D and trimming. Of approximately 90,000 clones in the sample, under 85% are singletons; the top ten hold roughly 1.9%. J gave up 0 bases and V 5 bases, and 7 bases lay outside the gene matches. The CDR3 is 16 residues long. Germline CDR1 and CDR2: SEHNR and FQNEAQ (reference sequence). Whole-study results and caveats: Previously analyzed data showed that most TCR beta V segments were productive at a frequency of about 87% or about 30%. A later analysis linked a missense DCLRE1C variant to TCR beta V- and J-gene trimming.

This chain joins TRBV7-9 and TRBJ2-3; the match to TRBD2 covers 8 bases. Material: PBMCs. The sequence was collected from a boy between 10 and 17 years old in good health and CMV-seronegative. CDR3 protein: CASSAPPSGSTDTQYF. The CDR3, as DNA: TGTGCCAGCAGCGCCCCGCCTAGCGGGAGCACAGATACGCAGTATTTT. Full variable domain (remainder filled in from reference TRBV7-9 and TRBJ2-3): DTGVSQNPRHKITKRGQNVTFRCDPISEHNRLYWYRQTLGQGPEFLTYFQNEAQLEKSRLLSDRFSAERPKGSFSTLEIQRTEQGDSAMYLCASSAPPSGSTDTQYFGPGTRLTVL.